These 27 T cell receptor beta chains originate from one sample sequenced in a study of OX40 agonist ivuxolimab in advanced cancers. Receptor amplification or capture employed the immunoSEQ multiplex PCR assay. This is the immuneACCESS table as TCRdb keeps it, with only in-frame sequences that have V and J called. A part of the clones is gone; compared with another copy, unresolved V genes explain less than half, and the rest is unexplained. In this sample the table shows tens of thousands of clones, roughly 85% of which occur a single time. Jointly, the top ten make up roughly 13% of the sample. Sequencing used CD4+ or CD8+ T cells sorted from blood, obtained in a trial of the OX40 agonist ivuxolimab. Every receptor here comes from an adult with an advanced solid tumor such as melanoma, head and neck, liver or kidney cancer.

The chain uses TRBV28 and TRBJ1-5; D ambiguous. Looked up from germline, CDR1 is MDHEN and CDR2 is SYDVKM. V lost 3 bases to trimming and J lost 3 bases, with 0 bases between them. CDR3 size: 11 residues. CDR3 in DNA: TGTGCCAGCAGTTTCAATCAGCCCCAGCATTTT. Its protein product is CASSFNQPQHF. Complete variable domain (other parts from reference TRBV28 and TRBJ1-5): DVKVTQSSRYLVKRTGEKVFLECVQDMDHENMFWYRQDPGLGLRLIYFSYDVKMKEKGDIPEGYSVSREKKERFSLILESASTNQTSMYLCASSFNQPQHFGDGTRLSIL.

This clone was seen more than once but under ten times. The chain combines TRBV30 with TRBJ2-3; unclear D gene. Germline-derived CDR1 and CDR2 are GTSNPN and SVGIG (reference sequence). V lost 5 bases and J 2 bases, leaving 17 bases between the germline ends. The CDR3 sequence is 15 residues long. DNA for the CDR3: TGTGCCTGGGTATCTAACCTGATCCCCACAGATACGCAGTATTTT. Translating it yields CAWVSNLIPTDTQYF.

The J gene is TRBJ2-7, the V gene TRBV7-2; 8 bases agree with TRBD1. Trimming cost V 4 bases and J 5 bases; bases outside gene matches: 10. Germline CDR1 reads SGHTA; CDR2 reads FQGNSA. There are 15 residues in the CDR3. CDR3 protein: CASSSRPQGVDEQYF. The DNA for the CDR3 is TGTGCCAGCAGCTCCAGGCCACAGGGGGTCGACGAGCAGTACTTC. Drawing the rest from reference TRBV7-2 and TRBJ2-7, the complete variable domain is GAGVSQSPSNKVTEKGKDVELRCDPISGHTALYWYRQSLGQGLEFLIYFQGNSAPDKSGLPSDRFSAERTGGSVSTLTIQRTQQEDSAVYLCASSSRPQGVDEQYFGPGTRLTVT.

V usage is TRBV29-1 and J usage is TRBJ2-1; the D call may be TRBD1 or TRBD2 (5 bases each). Germline assignment: CDR1 SQVTM and CDR2 ANQGSEA. Trimming took off 7 bases at V and 3 bases at J, with 16 bases between the two ends. CDR3 length: 14 residues. The CDR3 DNA reads as TGCAGCGGGGTAGGGACGCGAAACTACAATGAGCAGTTCTTC. This codes for CSGVGTRNYNEQFF.

The chain combines TRBV28 with TRBJ1-2; TRBD1 matches 8 bases. Germline CDR1 reads MDHEN; CDR2 reads SYDVKM. J gave up 4 bases and V 8 bases, and 9 bases lay outside the gene matches. This CDR3 has 14 residues. CDR3 DNA sequence: TGTGCCAGCGGCCTCGGACAGGGCCTCTATGGCTACACCTTC. Its protein is CASGLGQGLYGYTF.

The chain couples TRBV11-2 to TRBJ2-7, with a weak D call TRBD2 (5 bases). From germline, CDR1 is SGHAT and CDR2 FQNNGV. Trimming took off 5 bases at V and 3 bases at J, with 23 bases between the two ends. This CDR3 contains 17 residues. Here the CDR3 reads CASSPRWARRGGYEQYF. The CDR3, as DNA: TGTGCCAGCAGCCCTCGGTGGGCCAGGAGAGGAGGCTACGAGCAGTACTTC. Full variable domain (remainder filled in from reference TRBV11-2 and TRBJ2-7): EAGVAQSPRYKIIEKRQSVAFWCNPISGHATLYWYQQILGQGPKLLIQFQNNGVVDDSQLPKDRFSAERLKGVDSTLKIQPAKLEDSAVYLCASSPRWARRGGYEQYFGPGTRLTVT.

The V gene is TRBV19, the J gene TRBJ2-3; perhaps TRBD2 as D (6 bases). V was clipped by 3 bases and J by 5 bases, with 18 bases between them. Germline CDR1 is LNHDA and CDR2 is SQIVND (reference sequence). This CDR3 comprises 16 residues. DNA for the CDR3: TGTGCCAGTAGTATGCCGGGCGGATCAGCGGGAGATACGCAGTATTTT. Protein: CASSMPGGSAGDTQYF.

The rearrangement links TRBV14 to TRBJ2-3; 9 bases map to TRBD2. Trimming took 2 bases from V and 5 from J; bases not matched to a gene: 8. This CDR3 has 16 residues. The germline gives CDR1 SGHDN, CDR2 FVKESK. The CDR3 sequence is CASSQWGSGSGDTQYF. In nucleotides, the CDR3 is TGTGCCAGCAGCCAATGGGGTAGCGGGAGTGGAGATACGCAGTATTTT.

V usage is TRBV19 and J usage is TRBJ2-1; TRBD2 matches 8 bases. The CDR3 consists of 14 residues. Germline V gives CDR1 LNHDA, CDR2 SQIVND (reference sequence). With V trimmed by 5 bases and J by 5 bases, 5 bases remained unmatched. The CDR3 loop is CASSQGLGHNEQFF. CDR3 bases: TGTGCCAGTAGTCAGGGACTAGGGCACAATGAGCAGTTCTTC.

V gene TRBV28 combines with J gene TRBJ1-2; the match to TRBD1 covers 7 bases. This CDR3 spans 14 amino acids. The V gene's germline CDR1 is MDHEN and CDR2 SYDVKM. Losses at the gene ends were 4 bases for V and 8 bases for J; bases not matched to a gene: 10. CDR3 DNA: TGTGCCAGCAGTTATAAAACAGGGGCCGACGGCTACACCTTC. Residues: CASSYKTGADGYTF.

The chain recombines TRBV18 with TRBJ2-7; 10 bases are shared with TRBD1. From germline, CDR1 is KGHSH and CDR2 LQKENI. J was trimmed by 3 bases and V by 3 bases; bases with no gene match: 5. This CDR3 contains 15 residues. The CDR3 coding sequence is TGTGCCAGCTCACCGGGACAGGGGAATCGCTACGAGCAGTACTTC. Encoded protein: CASSPGQGNRYEQYF.

The table lists this clone with a few counts. A junction boundary mismatches the germline segment, possibly from a read error. The chain uses TRBV10-3 and TRBJ1-1, with 8 bases fitting TRBD1. The germline CDR1 and CDR2 sequences are ENHRY and SYGVKD. This CDR3 contains 13 residues. The chain's CDR3 is CASSYQGATEAFF. The CDR3 region has the DNA TGTGCCAGCAGTTATCAGGGGGCTACTGAAGCTTTCTTT.

The genes are TRBV19 and TRBJ1-2, with D possibly TRBD1 on 5 matching bases. Per the germline V gene, CDR1 is LNHDA and CDR2 is SQIVND (reference sequence). The CDR3 runs 14 residues. V was shortened by 5 bases and J by 3 bases, with 13 bases between the two germline ends. In DNA form, the CDR3 reads TGTGCCAGTAGTCCTCAGGGATCCTACTATGGCTACACCTTC. Protein: CASSPQGSYYGYTF.

This clone came up once. The rearrangement joins TRBV14 to TRBJ1-3; 11 bases are a match to TRBD1. From germline, CDR1 is SGHDN and CDR2 FVKESK. With 4 bases clipped from V and 11 bases from J, the junction kept 10 bases outside the gene matches. CDR3 length: 15 amino acids. DNA for the CDR3: TGTGCCAGCAGCCCCCACACGGGGACAGGGGGTCCCATATATTTT. Its protein is CASSPHTGTGGPIYF.

This chain links TRBV9 with TRBJ2-7; 7 bases map to TRBD2. The CDR3 consists of 15 residues. V was pared by 4 bases and J by 7 bases, with 14 bases of the junction left unmatched. The germline gives CDR1 SGDLS, CDR2 YYNGEE. The CDR3 region has the DNA TGTGCCAGCAGCCCCTGGGAGGGCCCTCCCGGTGAGCAGTACTTC. It translates to CASSPWEGPPGEQYF.

The V gene is TRBV5-1, the J gene TRBJ2-7; TRBD2 aligns across 7 bases. This CDR3 is built from 15 residues. CDR1 is SGHRS, CDR2 YFSETQ, per germline. The V and J ends lost 0 bases and 4 bases, in that order; junction bases with no gene match: 7. The CDR3 region is CASSLVWGGGYEQYF. The CDR3 DNA sequence: TGCGCCAGCAGCTTGGTCTGGGGGGGTGGTTACGAGCAGTACTTC.

V and J are TRBV7-8 and TRBJ1-1; D gene uncertain. The V gene's germline CDR1 is SGHVS and CDR2 FQNEAQ. Deletions cut 1 base from V and 4 bases from J, with 7 bases between. The CDR3 length is 13 residues. The CDR3 DNA reads TGTGCCAGCAGCTTAGACGGTGGCACTGAAGCTTTCTTT. It specifies CASSLDGGTEAFF. Full variable domain (rest looked up from reference TRBV7-8 and TRBJ1-1): GAGVSQSPRYKVAKRGQDVALRCDPISGHVSLFWYQQALGQGPEFLTYFQNEAQLDKSGLPSDRFFAERPEGSVSTLKIQRTQQEDSAVYLCASSLDGGTEAFFGQGTRLTVV.

This clone was counted a single time. The CDR3 region is CASSFQAPNTEAFF. CDR3 sequence (DNA): TGCGCCAGCAGCTTTCAGGCTCCCAACACTGAAGCTTTCTTT. The chain uses TRBV5-1 and TRBJ1-1, with D hard to call. The CDR3 length is 14 residues. Per the germline V gene, CDR1 is SGHRS and CDR2 is YFSETQ. V lost 2 bases and J lost 2, with 10 bases in between.

The chain carries TRBV27 and TRBJ2-5; 10 bases line up with TRBD1. The CDR3 is 18 amino acids. V shed 5 bases and J 3 bases; nucleotides not matched to a gene: 15. Per germline, CDR1 MNHEY and CDR2 SMNVEV (reference sequence). CDR3 region: CASSPRDRGLRRKETQYF. As DNA, the CDR3 is TGTGCCAGCAGTCCCCGGGACAGGGGATTAAGGAGGAAAGAGACCCAGTACTTC.

The chain joins TRBV19 to TRBJ2-7; 11 positions agree with TRBD1. Germline-derived CDR1 and CDR2 are LNHDA and SQIVND (reference sequence). The CDR3 runs 14 residues. V lost 5 bases to trimming and J lost 4 bases; unmatched junction nucleotides: 4. In nucleotides, the CDR3 is TGTGCCAGTAGTGCGGGGACAGGGGGTTACGAGCAGTACTTC. This encodes CASSAGTGGYEQYF.

The V call is TRBV19, the J call TRBJ2-5, with D possibly matching TRBD1 (5 bases). The V gene lost 3 bases and the J gene lost 2 bases, with 7 bases spanning the gap. Germline CDR1 LNHDA, CDR2 SQIVND (reference sequence). The CDR3 length is 13 residues. Here the CDR3 DNA reads TGTGCCAGTAGTATGACAGAACAAGAGACCCAGTACTTC. Its translation is CASSMTEQETQYF.

V usage is TRBV19 and J usage is TRBJ2-5; the D gene could be TRBD1 or TRBD2 (5 bases each). This CDR3 contains 14 residues. The V gene lost 4 bases and the J gene lost 7 bases, with 16 bases spanning the gap. From germline, CDR1 is LNHDA and CDR2 SQIVND (reference sequence). The CDR3 bases are TGTGCCAGTAGTACCCGGGACCAAACGAGGACCCAGTACTTC. Translating it yields CASSTRDQTRTQYF.

This rearrangement joins TRBV18 to TRBJ2-7; maybe TRBD1 (6 bases). Trimming stripped 3 bases from V and 3 bases from J, with 9 bases between. Germline CDR1 is KGHSH and CDR2 is LQKENI. CDR3 size: 13 residues. CDR3 sequence: CASSPRQDYEQYF. The CDR3 nucleotides read TGTGCCAGCTCACCCCGACAGGACTACGAGCAGTACTTC.

The chain is built from TRBV27 and TRBJ2-7; 12 positions agree with TRBD1. Trimming at V came to 5 bases and at J to 4 bases, leaving 6 bases not matched to a gene. The CDR3 spans 15 residues. CDR1 is MNHEY and CDR2 is SMNVEV in the germline V gene (reference sequence). CDR3 bases: TGTGCCAGCAGTCTCGGGACAGGGGGCACGTACGAGCAGTACTTC. Its protein is CASSLGTGGTYEQYF.

V gene TRBV6-1 combines with J gene TRBJ2-7; no clear D gene. Trimming took off 2 bases at V and 4 bases at J, with 9 bases between the two ends. Germline V gene data show CDR1 as MNHNS and CDR2 as SASEGT. The CDR3 is made up of 13 amino acids. As DNA, the CDR3 is TGTGCCAGCAGTGAATATGGGGTTTACGAGCAGTACTTC. It encodes CASSEYGVYEQYF.

The chain uses TRBV7-3 and TRBJ1-5, with D possibly matching TRBD1 (5 bases). V was cut by 5 bases and J by 7 bases, with 21 bases left in between. Germline CDR1 reads SGHTA; CDR2 reads FQGTGA. The CDR3 is 16 residues long. CDR3 residues: CASSAGHRFRIQPQHF. The CDR3, as DNA: TGTGCCAGCAGCGCCGGCCACAGGTTCCGGATCCAGCCCCAGCATTTT.

The V gene is TRBV5-4, the J gene TRBJ2-7, with D unresolved. Between the trimmed V and J ends, which lost 4 bases and 6 bases, there was a span of 11 bases. The V gene's germline CDR1 is SGHNT and CDR2 YYREEE (reference sequence). This CDR3 spans 12 amino acids. For the CDR3, the DNA is TGTGCCAGCAGCCCTTTGCTGGGCGAGCAGTACTTC. Its translation is CASSPLLGEQYF. The whole variable domain, remainder taken from reference TRBV5-4 and TRBJ2-7, is ETGVTQSPTHLIKTRGQQVTLRCSSQSGHNTVSWYQQALGQGPQFIFQYYREEENGRGNFPPRFSGLQFPNYSSELNVNALELDDSALYLCASSPLLGEQYFGPGTRLTVT.